The rows below give T cell receptor beta chains drawn from one sample of a study of blood T cell repertoires in COVID-19. Profiled with immunoSEQ multiplex PCR; TCRdb holds only in-frame clones, not every one. The table includes around 200,000 clones, 83% detected once. The sample taken for sequencing was peripheral blood. The receptors originated from a man aged 35-49 years with active or convalescent COVID-19. CDR3s include the opening cysteine and the closing phenylalanine or tryptophan. The order of the fields is clone size, J gene, V gene, D gene, CDR3 protein, CDR3 DNA. The D gene is left open where the match is weak. A row's size may be missing; if present it is once, few, many or a size class.

NA,TRBJ2-3,TRBV5-1,TRBD1,CASSLYPVFGQGANDTQYF,TGCGCCAGCAGCTTGTATCCTGTCTTCGGACAGGGGGCGAATGATACGCAGTATTTT
NA,TRBJ2-7,TRBV6-5,TRBD2,CASSSLAGGYEQYF,TGTGCCAGCAGTTCTCTAGCGGGAGGCTACGAGCAGTACTTC
NA,TRBJ1-1,TRBV6-6,NA,CASKGETEAFF,TGTGCCAGCAAAGGAGAAACTGAAGCTTTCTTT
once,TRBJ2-1,TRBV4-3,NA,CASSQDPGAGSYNEQFF,TGCGCCAGCAGCCAAGACCCAGGGGCCGGCTCCTACAATGAGCAGTTCTTC
NA,TRBJ2-7,TRBV6-5,TRBD1,CASSPGTAGHKQYF,TGTGCCAGCAGCCCCGGGACAGCAGGTCATAAGCAGTACTTC
NA,TRBJ1-1,TRBV5-8,NA,CASSFRGHLNTEAFF,TGTGCCAGCAGCTTTCGCGGACACCTGAACACTGAAGCTTTCTTT
NA,TRBJ2-7,TRBV2,TRBD1,CASSRRQSVEDRRYEQYF,TGTGCCAGCTCTAGAAGACAGTCCGTAGAGGACAGGCGATACGAGCAGTACTTC
NA,TRBJ1-6,TRBV2,TRBD1,CASTDGQGISPLHF,TGTGCCAGCACCGATGGACAGGGGATTTCACCCCTCCACTTT
NA,TRBJ1-2,TRBV5-1,NA,CASSPLGTSLYGYTF,TGCGCCAGCAGCCCCCTAGGGACAAGTCTCTATGGCTACACCTTC
NA,TRBJ2-1,TRBV24-1,TRBD1,CATSDPRQGAGEQFF,TGTGCCACCAGTGACCCTCGACAGGGGGCGGGTGAGCAGTTCTTC
NA,TRBJ1-1,TRBV7-2,NA,CASSLRRENTEAFF,TGTGCCAGCAGCTTAAGGAGGGAGAACACTGAAGCTTTCTTT
NA,TRBJ2-7,TRBV7-9,NA,CASSNSPYEQYF,TGTGCCAGCAGCAACAGCCCCTACGAGCAGTACTTC
once,TRBJ1-4,TRBV24-1,NA,CATSDSIGTGNEKLFF,TGTGCCACCAGTGACTCGATAGGGACTGGTAATGAAAAACTGTTTTTT
few,TRBJ1-3,TRBV4-1,TRBD1,CASSQEGPRGHGNTIYF,TGCGCCAGCAGCCAAGAGGGGCCCAGGGGGCATGGAAACACCATATATTTT
NA,TRBJ1-4,TRBV9,NA,CASSVGSERVDEKLFF,TGTGCCAGCAGCGTAGGGAGCGAGAGGGTGGACGAAAAACTGTTTTTT
NA,TRBJ1-3,TRBV5-1,NA,CASSLTGNTIYF,TGCGCCAGCAGCTTGACAGGAAACACCATATATTTT
NA,TRBJ2-1,TRBV24-1,NA,CATSDMAPGIYNEQFF,TGTGCCACCAGTGACATGGCCCCCGGGATCTACAATGAGCAGTTCTTC
NA,TRBJ2-3,TRBV29-1,TRBD2,CSVELGLAGTDTQYF,TGCAGCGTTGAATTGGGACTAGCAGGCACAGATACGCAGTATTTT
NA,TRBJ1-2,TRBV3-1/TRBV3-2,TRBD1,CASSQSSRGHGGYTF,TGTGCCAGCAGCCAAAGTTCCAGGGGGCACGGTGGCTACACCTTC
NA,TRBJ2-1,TRBV27,NA,CATLGRVPYNEQFF,TGTGCCACCCTCGGGAGAGTCCCCTACAATGAGCAGTTCTTC
NA,TRBJ1-5,TRBV4-2,NA,CASSQDVFPNQPQHF,TGTGCCAGCAGCCAAGATGTCTTTCCTAATCAGCCCCAGCATTTT
once,TRBJ2-1,TRBV30,NA,CAWTPGSWYNEQFF,TGTGCCTGGACCCCAGGGTCTTGGTACAATGAGCAGTTCTTC
NA,TRBJ2-2,TRBV19,NA,CASTTTGRLGGELFF,TGTGCCAGCACAACGACAGGGAGGTTGGGCGGGGAGCTGTTTTTT
once,TRBJ2-2,TRBV18,NA,CASSPPTGRGTGELFF,TGTGCCAGCTCACCACCGACAGGGCGGGGAACCGGGGAGCTGTTTTTT
NA,TRBJ1-6,TRBV18,TRBD1,CASSRQGADNSPLHF,TGTGCCAGCTCAAGACAGGGGGCAGATAATTCACCCCTCCACTTT
NA,TRBJ2-1,TRBV19,NA,CASRCRMGEGCNEQFF,TGTGCCAGTCGATGTCGTATGGGAGAAGGTTGCAATGAGCAGTTCTTC
NA,TRBJ2-5,TRBV5-1,TRBD2,CASSLGLAGSETQYF,TGCGCCAGCAGCCTGGGACTAGCGGGGTCCGAGACCCAGTACTTC
NA,TRBJ2-1,TRBV19,TRBD2,CASSPPGTNRGEQFF,TGTGCCAGTAGCCCTCCCGGGACTAATCGGGGTGAGCAGTTCTTC
NA,TRBJ2-1,TRBV2,NA,CASSQYEQFF,TGTGCCAGCAGTCAGTATGAGCAGTTCTTC
NA,TRBJ1-2,TRBV4-1,NA,CASSQDKASRGADGYTF,TGCGCCAGCAGCCAAGACAAGGCAAGCCGGGGGGCGGATGGCTACACCTTC
NA,TRBJ1-1,TRBV7-9,NA,CASSLTGSGHTEAFF,TGTGCCAGCAGCTTAACGGGTTCAGGGCACACTGAAGCTTTCTTT
few,TRBJ2-3,TRBV12-5,TRBD1,CASGPNRGLSSTDTQYF,TGTGCTAGTGGCCCCAACAGGGGTCTATCTAGCACAGATACGCAGTATTTT
once,TRBJ2-1,TRBV6-6,NA,CASSLPGGFDNEQFF,TGTGCCAGCAGTCTCCCTGGGGGGTTCGACAATGAGCAGTTCTTC
NA,TRBJ2-7,TRBV12-3/TRBV12-4,TRBD1,CASSKDRHYEQYF,TGTGCCAGCAGTAAGGACAGGCACTACGAGCAGTACTTC
once,TRBJ2-2,TRBV19,TRBD1,CASSKGTGTNTGELFF,TGTGCCAGTAGCAAGGGGACAGGGACTAACACCGGGGAGCTGTTTTTT
few,TRBJ1-1,TRBV3-1/TRBV3-2,NA,CASSQGAGNTEAFF,TGTGCCAGCAGCCAAGGAGCAGGGAACACTGAAGCTTTCTTT
few,TRBJ1-1,TRBV5-1,TRBD1,CASSPITGASSTEAFF,TGCGCCAGCAGTCCGATCACAGGGGCTAGCTCCACTGAAGCTTTCTTT
NA,TRBJ2-7,TRBV7-2,TRBD2,CASSLGRGTGYEQYF,TGTGCCAGCAGCTTAGGGCGGGGGACGGGTTACGAGCAGTACTTC
NA,TRBJ2-2,TRBV19,NA,CAIQPWPGELFF,TGTGCCATACAACCCTGGCCCGGGGAGCTGTTTTTT